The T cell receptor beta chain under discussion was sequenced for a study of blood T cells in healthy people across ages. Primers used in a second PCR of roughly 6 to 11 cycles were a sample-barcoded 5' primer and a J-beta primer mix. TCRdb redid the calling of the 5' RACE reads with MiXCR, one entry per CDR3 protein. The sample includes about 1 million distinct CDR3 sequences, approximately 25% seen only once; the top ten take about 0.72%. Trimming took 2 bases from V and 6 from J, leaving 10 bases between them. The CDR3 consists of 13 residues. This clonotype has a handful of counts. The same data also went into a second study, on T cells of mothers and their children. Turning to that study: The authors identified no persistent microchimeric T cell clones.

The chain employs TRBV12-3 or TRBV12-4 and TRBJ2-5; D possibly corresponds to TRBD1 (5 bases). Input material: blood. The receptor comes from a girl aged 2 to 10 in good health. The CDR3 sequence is CASSLSQGKTQYF. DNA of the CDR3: TGTGCCAGCAGTTTAAGTCAGGGAAAGACCCAGTACTTC.